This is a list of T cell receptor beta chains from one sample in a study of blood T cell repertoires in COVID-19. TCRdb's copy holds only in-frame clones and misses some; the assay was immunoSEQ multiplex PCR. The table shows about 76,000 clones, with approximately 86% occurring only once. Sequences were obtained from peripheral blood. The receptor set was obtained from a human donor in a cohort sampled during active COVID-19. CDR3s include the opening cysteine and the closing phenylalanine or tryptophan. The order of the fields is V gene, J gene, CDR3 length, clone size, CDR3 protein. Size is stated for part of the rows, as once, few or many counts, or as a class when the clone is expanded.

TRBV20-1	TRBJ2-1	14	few	CSASFGGAYNEQFF
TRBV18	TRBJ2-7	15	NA	CASSPGGQLLGEQYF
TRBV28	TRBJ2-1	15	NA	CASSEPGLGGNEQFF
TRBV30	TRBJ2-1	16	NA	CAWSRASGRNYNEQFF
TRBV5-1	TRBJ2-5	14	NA	CASSLAPGEETQYF
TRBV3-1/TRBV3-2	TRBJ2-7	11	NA	CASSQVDEQYF
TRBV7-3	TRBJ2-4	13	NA	CASSLGQLNIQYF
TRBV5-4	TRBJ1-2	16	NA	CASSLAGTQEAYGYTF
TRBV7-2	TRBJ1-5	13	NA	CASTQSINQPQHF
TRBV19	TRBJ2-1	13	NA	CASVSTGRAEQFF
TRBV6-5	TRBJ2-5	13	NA	CASNRDRDETQYF
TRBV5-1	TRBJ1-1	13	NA	CASSLQGNTEAFF
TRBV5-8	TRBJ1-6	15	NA	CASSLGGRVVSPLHF
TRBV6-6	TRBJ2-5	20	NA	CASSSWGTSESPWYQETQYF
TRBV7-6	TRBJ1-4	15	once	CASSLGAATNEKLFF
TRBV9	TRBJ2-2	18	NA	CASSASREIARVTGELFF
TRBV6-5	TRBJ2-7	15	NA	CASTLTGGSSYEQYF
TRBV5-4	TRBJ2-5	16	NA	CASSLGTSGAWETQYF
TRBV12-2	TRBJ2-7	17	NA	CASRFPNRSNPGNEQYF
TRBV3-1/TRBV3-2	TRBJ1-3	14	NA	CASSRGTSGNTIYF
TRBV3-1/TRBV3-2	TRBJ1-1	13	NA	CASRPEVSTEAFF
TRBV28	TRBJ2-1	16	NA	CASSFRLAGGDNEQFF
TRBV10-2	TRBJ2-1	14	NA	CASSAESGTLGQFF
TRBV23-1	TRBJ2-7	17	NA	CAPRVIGTTRISYEQYF
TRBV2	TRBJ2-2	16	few	CASSVLAGVGTGELFF
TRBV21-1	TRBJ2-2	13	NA	CASSFIGGGELFF
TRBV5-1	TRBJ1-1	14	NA	CASSSTGDHTEAFF
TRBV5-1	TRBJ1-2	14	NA	CASSLDTSNYGYTF
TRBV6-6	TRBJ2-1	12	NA	CASSSPGEKQFF
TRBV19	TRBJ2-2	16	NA	CASSVPQGPGGGELFF
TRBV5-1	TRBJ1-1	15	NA	CASSPPDRANTEAFF
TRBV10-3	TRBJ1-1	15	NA	CATRTSGLGYTEAFF
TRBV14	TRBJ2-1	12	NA	CASSLSGLEQFF
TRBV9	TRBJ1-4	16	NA	CASSGQGGLANEKLFF
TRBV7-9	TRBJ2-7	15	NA	CASSQERTGGYEQYF
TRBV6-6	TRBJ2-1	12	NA	CASSPGGGFQFF
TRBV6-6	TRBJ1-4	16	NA	CASSYGPQGRGEKLFF
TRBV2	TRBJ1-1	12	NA	CASSLGRAEAFF
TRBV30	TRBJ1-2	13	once	CAWSVQANYGYTF
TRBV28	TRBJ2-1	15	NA	CASSSSGFPGYEQFF
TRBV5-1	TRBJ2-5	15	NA	CASSQQRPIQETQYF
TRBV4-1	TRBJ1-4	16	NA	CASSQGRTRTNEKLFF
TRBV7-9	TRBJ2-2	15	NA	CASSPDRASTGELFF
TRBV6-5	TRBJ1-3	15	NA	CASRRDTASGNTIYF
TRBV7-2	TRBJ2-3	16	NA	CASSPQLAGGSDTQYF
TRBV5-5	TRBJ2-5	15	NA	CASSFRRTGAETQYF
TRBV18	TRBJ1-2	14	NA	CASSPSGHPYGYTF
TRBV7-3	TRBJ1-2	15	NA	CASSITDRGKGGYTF
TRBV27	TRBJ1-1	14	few	CASSLEQGNTEAFF
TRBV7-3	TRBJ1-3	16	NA	CASSKHTSKRRNTIYF